This record looks at one TCR beta chain sequence and its context. This CDR3 contains 19 residues. Germline V lookup: CDR1 LGHNA, CDR2 YSLEER. V gave up 2 bases and J gave up 1 base; unmatched junction bases: 11. The assay was immunoSEQ multiplex PCR, and TCRdb's table has in-frame clones only and misses some. The table shows 93,000 or so clones, with more than 80% occurring only once. Before vaccination, two weeks after the third vaccination, and at progression, PBMC were collected. This entry belongs to a study of glioma-infiltrating T cells after dendritic cell vaccination. Turning to the study itself: At biweekly intervals, patients got three intradermal dendritic cell vaccine injections.

V usage is TRBV4-3 and J usage is TRBJ2-1, with 10 nucleotides matching TRBD2. The clonotype was recovered from a human donor with glioblastoma. The material sequenced was blood, taken before dendritic cell vaccination. The CDR3 sequence is CASSQSLHKRGGSYNEQFF. The CDR3 coding sequence is TGCGCCAGCAGCCAATCCTTGCATAAGCGGGGGGGTTCCTACAATGAGCAGTTCTTC.